This TCR beta chain was obtained from a study of shared clonotypes between healthy human individuals. Study observations and caveats: Incompleteness in sorted-subset sequencing, despite large depth, was shown by rarefaction. Memory subsets generally showed smaller estimated richness than naive subsets did.

The CDR3 runs to 19 residues. Trimming took 6 bases from V and 4 from J, leaving 27 bases between them. Germline CDR1 and CDR2: ENHRY and SYGVKD. Turning to this clone: Its antigen is still unknown.

Original processing notes: With immunoSEQ giving junction-only sequences and no quality scores, filtering differed. TCRdb's table, derived via immunoSEQ multiplex PCR, lists solely in-frame clones and lacks some. The V and J calls and clone size were taken over from that table, and D and trimming were inferred from the DNA. The data show just under 350,000 clones, about 70% seen once. The chain couples TRBV10-3 to TRBJ2-2, with D possibly matching TRBD2 (6 bases). This TCR was sampled from a man aged 25-40 years in good health. The sequenced sample was memory CD4+ T cells sorted from blood. The subset here: CD45RA-negative fraction. The CDR3 loop reads CAIRDPGLTGSGFTGELFF. CDR3 nucleotides: TGTGCCATCAGGGATCCGGGACTTACCGGATCGGGGTTCACCGGGGAGCTGTTTTTT.